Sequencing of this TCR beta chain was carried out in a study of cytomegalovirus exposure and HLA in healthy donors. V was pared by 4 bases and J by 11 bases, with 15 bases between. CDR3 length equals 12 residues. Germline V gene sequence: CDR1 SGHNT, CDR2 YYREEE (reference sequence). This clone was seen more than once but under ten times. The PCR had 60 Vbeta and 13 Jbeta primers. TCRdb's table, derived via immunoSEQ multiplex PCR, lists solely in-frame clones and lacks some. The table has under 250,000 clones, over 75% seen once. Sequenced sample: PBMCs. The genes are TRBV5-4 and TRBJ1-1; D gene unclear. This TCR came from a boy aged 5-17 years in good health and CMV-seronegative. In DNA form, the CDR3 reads TGTGCCAGCAGCCTATCTCCGGGTTTCGCTTTCTTT. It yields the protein CASSLSPGFAFF.